Listed here are 23 T cell receptor beta chains from one sample, sequenced in a study of blood T cell repertoires in COVID-19. Using immunoSEQ multiplex PCR, the repertoire was profiled, and TCRdb retains in-frame clones only, with some absent. The data show 150,000 to 200,000 clones, more than 75% seen once. The sequencing input was peripheral blood. The receptors originated from a woman in her 70s with COVID-19, enrolled during active disease.

The rearrangement uses TRBV11-3 and TRBJ2-7; 11 bases align to TRBD1. CDR3 length: 15 amino acids. V trimming: 4 bases; J trimming: 3 bases; junction bases outside the gene matches: 5. Germline CDR1 and CDR2: SGHNT and YENEEA. In DNA form, the CDR3 reads TGTGCCAGCAGCTACGGGACAGGGGGAAACTACGAGCAGTACTTC. Residues: CASSYGTGGNYEQYF.

The chain couples TRBV5-6 to TRBJ1-3; D unclear. Trimming removed 1 base at V and 7 bases at J, with 9 bases between. CDR1 and CDR2 from the germline V gene are SGHDT and YYEEEE. This CDR3 spans 13 amino acids. The CDR3 here is CASSLPGINTIYF. The CDR3 coding sequence is TGTGCCAGCAGCTTGCCGGGGATCAACACCATATATTTT.

This clone has just a few counts. The J gene is TRBJ1-1, the V gene TRBV7-2; 10 bases agree with TRBD1. Germline values: CDR1 SGHTA, CDR2 FQGNSA. The junction had 11 bases not matched to a gene; V was cut back by 4 bases and J by 0 bases. This CDR3 has 18 residues. CDR3 nucleotide sequence: TGTGCCAGCAGCTCAACAGGACAGGGGGTAGCTCTGAACACTGAAGCTTTCTTT. Translation gives CASSSTGQGVALNTEAFF.

The chain links TRBV2 to TRBJ2-5; D might be TRBD2 (6 bases). V was shortened by 5 bases and J by 1 base, with 14 bases between the two germline ends. The CDR3 consists of 15 residues. Per the germline V gene, CDR1 is SNHLY and CDR2 is FYNNEI. CDR3 loop: CASSIRAGSQETQYF. The CDR3 DNA reads as TGTGCCAGCAGTATTAGAGCGGGCTCCCAAGAGACCCAGTACTTC.

The genes are TRBV5-3 and TRBJ1-2; TRBD1 agrees at 7 bases. TRBV5-3 is reported as an ORF; its role is uncertain. After removal of 0 bases from V and 7 bases from J, the junction contained 3 bases not matched to a gene. The CDR3 spans 13 residues. The CDR3 sequence is CARSLGQGGGYTF. The CDR3 bases are TGTGCCAGAAGCTTGGGGCAGGGGGGTGGCTACACCTTC.

The chain joins TRBV24-1 to TRBJ1-1; tentative D call: TRBD1 (6 bases). CDR3 size: 13 residues. The ends were cut back, 9 bases at V and 6 bases at J, with 16 bases in the middle. Germline-derived CDR1 and CDR2 are KGHDR and SFDVKD. In DNA form, the CDR3 reads TGTGCCACCCACAAGGGGGACATTCCTGAAGCTTTCTTT. It codes for CATHKGDIPEAFF.

The CDR3 coding sequence is TGTGCCAGCAGCCTAGCGGGAGGGCCCTACGAGCAGTACTTC. Translating gives CASSLAGGPYEQYF. The V and J genes are TRBV11-3 and TRBJ2-7, with 12 nucleotides matching TRBD2. V gave up 5 bases and J gave up 2 bases; unmatched junction bases: 1. The CDR3 spans 14 residues. Looked up from germline, CDR1 is SGHNT and CDR2 is YENEEA.

This chain connects TRBV4-1 to TRBJ2-3; possibly TRBD1 for D (5 bases). The CDR3 has 15 amino acids. Deletions cut 0 bases from V and 2 bases from J, with 9 bases between. Germline CDR1 MGHRA, CDR2 YSYEKL. The CDR3 is CASSQEGVPTDTQYF. CDR3 nucleotides: TGCGCCAGCAGCCAAGAAGGGGTCCCCACAGATACGCAGTATTTT.

This clone has a handful of counts. The V call is TRBV18, the J call TRBJ1-1; 8 bases map to TRBD1. Germline values: CDR1 KGHSH, CDR2 LQKENI. After removal of 6 bases from V and 0 bases from J, the junction contained 3 bases not matched to a gene. The CDR3 runs to 14 residues. For the CDR3, the DNA is TGTGCCAGCTCTCAGACAGGGGTGAACACTGAAGCTTTCTTT. This translates into CASSQTGVNTEAFF.

This clone has just a few counts. The chain joins TRBV25-1 to TRBJ2-5, with TRBD1 matching over 10 bases. In germline, CDR1 is MGHDK, CDR2 SYGVNS. V trimming: 6 bases; J trimming: 8 bases; junction bases outside the gene matches: 12. The CDR3 length is 15 residues. The CDR3 is CASSQTGGALDTQYF. Here the CDR3 DNA reads TGTGCCAGCAGCCAGACAGGGGGCGCGTTGGACACCCAGTACTTC.

This chain connects TRBV6-5 to TRBJ2-1; no reliable D call. This CDR3 comprises 13 residues. V lost 0 bases and J lost 8, with 8 bases in between. CDR1 and CDR2 from the germline V gene are MNHEY and SVGAGI. This chain's CDR3 is CASSYSRNHEQFF. The CDR3 DNA sequence: TGTGCCAGCAGTTACTCGCGGAACCATGAGCAGTTCTTC.

This rearrangement joins TRBV19 to TRBJ2-2; D gene unclear. This CDR3 region has 15 residues. Germline V gene lookup returns CDR1 LNHDA and CDR2 SQIVND (reference sequence). Trimming removed 2 bases from V and 3 bases from J, with 10 bases in between. As DNA, the CDR3 is TGTGCCAGTAGTATAACGGAGAGGTACACCGGGGAGCTGTTTTTT. Residues: CASSITERYTGELFF.

The gene calls are TRBV11-3 and TRBJ2-2; perhaps TRBD1 as D (5 bases). V was shortened by 3 bases and J by 0 bases, with 8 bases between the two germline ends. This CDR3 is built from 15 residues. Germline V gene sequence: CDR1 SGHNT, CDR2 YENEEA. The CDR3 DNA sequence: TGTGCCAGCAGCTTGGACACCTCGAACACCGGGGAGCTGTTTTTT. This translates into CASSLDTSNTGELFF.

This chain uses TRBV7-9 with TRBJ1-4; D possibly corresponds to TRBD1 (6 bases). With 2 bases removed from V and 8 bases from J, the gap between germline ends came to 15 bases. CDR1 and CDR2 (germline): SEHNR, FQNEAQ (reference sequence). This CDR3 contains 15 residues. The CDR3 nucleotides are TGTGCCAGCAGCTTAATTTCGGGGGGGCACGAAAAACTGTTTTTT. Its protein product is CASSLISGGHEKLFF.

The V gene is TRBV3-1 (or the pseudogene TRBV3-2), the J gene TRBJ2-1, with TRBD2 identical over 10 bases. This CDR3 contains 17 residues. The germline V gene has CDR1 LGHDT and CDR2 YNNKEL (reference sequence). V lost 0 bases to trimming and J lost 9 bases; unmatched junction nucleotides: 11. This CDR3 reads CASSQEQRLAGGGEQFF. CDR3 nucleotides: TGTGCCAGCAGCCAAGAGCAACGGTTAGCGGGAGGTGGTGAGCAGTTCTTC.

The chain couples TRBV18 to TRBJ1-1, with 9 bases fitting TRBD1. The V and J ends lost 3 bases and 6 bases, in that order; junction bases with no gene match: 5. The CDR3 has 14 residues. Germline CDR1 reads KGHSH; CDR2 reads LQKENI. The CDR3 DNA is TGTGCCAGCTCACCGCCGGGACAGGGCGCTGAAGCTTTCTTT. Residues: CASSPPGQGAEAFF.

V gene TRBV7-9 combines with J gene TRBJ2-7; 7 nucleotides line up with TRBD1. Germline trimming cut 4 bases from V and 0 bases from J; bases unmatched to any gene: 3. Germline CDR1 is SEHNR and CDR2 is FQNEAQ (reference sequence). The CDR3 sequence is 14 residues long. CDR3 amino acids: CASSSRDSSYEQYF. The DNA for the CDR3 is TGTGCCAGCAGCTCCCGGGACAGCTCCTACGAGCAGTACTTC.

In DNA, the CDR3 is TGTGCCAGCAGTGATCCTACTAGCGGGAGAGGTAATGAGCAGTTCTTC. Translating gives CASSDPTSGRGNEQFF. The V gene is TRBV25-1, the J gene TRBJ2-1, with 11 nucleotides matching TRBD2. Losses at the gene ends were 3 bases for V and 7 bases for J; bases not matched to a gene: 8. The germline CDR1 and CDR2 sequences are MGHDK and SYGVNS. The CDR3 has 16 residues.

The chain combines TRBV23-1 with TRBJ2-1, with TRBD2 matching 14 bases. TRBV23-1 is known as an ORF, though its function is uncertain. With V trimmed by 1 base and J by 6 bases, 11 bases remained unmatched. CDR3 length: 19 residues. CDR3 coding DNA: TGCGCCAGCAGTCAATGGTGTCCGGGACTAGCGGGAGTTGCCAATGAGCAGTTCTTC. It specifies CASSQWCPGLAGVANEQFF.

The rearrangement uses TRBV27 and TRBJ1-2, with D perhaps matching TRBD1 (5 bases). Per germline, CDR1 MNHEY and CDR2 SMNVEV (reference sequence). The CDR3 is made up of 14 amino acids. The V gene lost 2 bases and the J gene lost 9 bases, with 16 bases spanning the gap. The CDR3 nucleotides are TGTGCCAGCAGTTTAACGTTGTGGCAGGGAAGCTACACCTTC. This translates into CASSLTLWQGSYTF.

This clone was detected once. J is TRBJ1-1 and V is TRBV19, with D maybe TRBD1 (6 bases). The CDR3 length is 15 residues. The V and J ends lost 6 bases and 0 bases respectively, with 14 bases between them. The germline V gene has CDR1 LNHDA and CDR2 SQIVND (reference sequence). DNA of the CDR3: TGTGCCAGTAGAGAGACAGGTTACATGAACACTGAAGCTTTCTTT. Its translation: CASRETGYMNTEAFF.

The rearrangement uses TRBV6-5 and TRBJ2-7; 13 bases are shared with TRBD2. The J segment lost 4 bases and the V segment lost 2 bases, leaving 5 bases of the junction unmatched. The length of the CDR3 is 16 residues. Germline loops: CDR1 MNHEY, CDR2 SVGAGI. This chain's CDR3 is CASSYRTSGSGYEQYF. CDR3 sequence (DNA): TGTGCCAGCAGTTACCGGACTAGCGGGAGTGGTTACGAGCAGTACTTC.

The rearrangement joins TRBV9 to TRBJ2-1; 9 nucleotides align to TRBD2. The CDR3 is 16 residues long. CDR1 is SGDLS and CDR2 is YYNGEE in the germline V gene. V gave up 6 bases and J gave up 0 bases; unmatched junction bases: 7. The DNA for the CDR3 is TGTGCCAGCACGGAGACTAGCGGCCACTCCTACAATGAGCAGTTCTTC. This codes for CASTETSGHSYNEQFF.